The source of this T cell receptor (beta chain) is a study of shared clonotypes between healthy human individuals. Overall study results and limits: Sampling used blood alone; tissue repertoires probably differ. It was anticipated that sequencing depth would influence how many clonotypes donors shared.

CDR1 and CDR2 (germline): SGHNT, YYREEE (reference sequence). The CDR3 has 12 residues. The V and J ends lost 3 bases and 4 bases respectively, with 8 bases between them. Using about 220 ng DNA, tens of thousands of T cell genomes, the sorted-subset replicate PCRs were run. In the original processing: Filtering differed for immunoSEQ, which gave only junction sequences without quality scores. Method: immunoSEQ multiplex PCR; TCRdb's copy keeps in-frame clones and lacks some. That table furnishes V, J and clone size, whereas the DNA furnished D and trimming. The sample consists of under 650,000 clones, almost 97% of them appearing once. As to this clone: Its matching antigen is unknown.

The receptor's source is a woman aged 25 to 45 in good health. The chain joins TRBV5-4 to TRBJ2-7; no firm D call. Sequencing was performed on naive CD4+ T cells sorted from blood. The subset is: CD45RA+ positively selected. The CDR3 loop reads CASSSTAYEQYF. The CDR3 coding sequence is TGTGCCAGCAGCTCTACCGCATACGAGCAGTACTTC.